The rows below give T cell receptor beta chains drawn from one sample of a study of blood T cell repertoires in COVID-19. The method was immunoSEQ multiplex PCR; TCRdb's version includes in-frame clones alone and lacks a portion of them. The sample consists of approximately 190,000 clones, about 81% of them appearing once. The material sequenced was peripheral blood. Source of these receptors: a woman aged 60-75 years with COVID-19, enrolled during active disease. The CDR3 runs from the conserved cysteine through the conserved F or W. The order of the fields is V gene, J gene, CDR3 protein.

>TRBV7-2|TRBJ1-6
CASSSQNSPLHF
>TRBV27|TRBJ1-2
CASSLGQGTNYGYTF
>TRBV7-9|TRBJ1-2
CASSSGLGTGGCTF
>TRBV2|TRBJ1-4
CASRAGGWNEKLFF
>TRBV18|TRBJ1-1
CASSRDSEAFF
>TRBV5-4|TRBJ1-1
CAYGGEGLNTEAFF
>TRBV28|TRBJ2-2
CASFPGLASGELFF
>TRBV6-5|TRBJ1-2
CASSYSVGGNYGYTF
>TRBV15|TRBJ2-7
CATREDQREWREQYF
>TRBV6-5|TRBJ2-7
CASSYRGEQYF
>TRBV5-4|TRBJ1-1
CASSPRQVMNTEAFF